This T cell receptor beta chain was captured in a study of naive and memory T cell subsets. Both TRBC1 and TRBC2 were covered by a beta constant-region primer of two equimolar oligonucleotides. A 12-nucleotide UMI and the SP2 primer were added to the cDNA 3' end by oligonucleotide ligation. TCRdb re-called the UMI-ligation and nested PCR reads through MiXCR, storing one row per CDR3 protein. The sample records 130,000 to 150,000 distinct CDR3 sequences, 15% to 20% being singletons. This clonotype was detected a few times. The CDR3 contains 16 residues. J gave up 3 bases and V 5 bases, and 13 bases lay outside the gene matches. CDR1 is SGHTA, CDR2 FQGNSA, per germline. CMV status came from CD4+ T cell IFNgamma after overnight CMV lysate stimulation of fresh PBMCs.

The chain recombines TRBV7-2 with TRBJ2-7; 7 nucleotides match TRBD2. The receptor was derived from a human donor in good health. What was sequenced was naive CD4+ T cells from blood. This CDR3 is CASSPFDGAGVYEQYF. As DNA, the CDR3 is TGTGCCAGCAGCCCATTCGACGGCGCGGGAGTCTACGAGCAGTACTTC.